The source of this T cell receptor beta chain is a study of blood T cells in healthy people across ages. V lost 5 bases and J lost 4, with 15 bases in between. The V gene's germline CDR1 is LGHDT and CDR2 YNNKEL (reference sequence). The CDR3 covers 14 residues. A sample-barcoded 5' primer and a J-beta primer mix were used in a second PCR of about 6 to 12 cycles. TCRdb passed the 5' RACE reads through MiXCR, listing each CDR3 protein once. This table holds nearly 1 million distinct CDR3 sequences, roughly 51% found once. Donors gave roughly 10 milliliters of peripheral blood apiece. The chain links TRBV3-1 to TRBJ2-7; D is possibly TRBD1 (5 bases). The sample comprised blood. The source of this sequence is a woman in her sixties or seventies in good health. This CDR3 reads CASSFGHLLYEQYF. The CDR3 nucleotides are TGTGCCAGCAGCTTTGGACATCTATTATACGAGCAGTACTTC.